Reported below is one T cell receptor (beta chain). The data originate from a study of immune evolution from preneoplasia to lung adenocarcinoma. The table came from immunoSEQ multiplex PCR; TCRdb's copy has only in-frame clones and leaves some out. The sample has about 8,000 clones, around 82% seen once. The length of the CDR3 is 16 residues. CDR1 SGHTA and CDR2 FQGNSA come from the germline V gene. J was trimmed by 1 base and V by 3 bases; bases with no gene match: 8. This sequence originates from a person aged 70 to 85 with lung adenocarcinoma. J is TRBJ2-7 and V is TRBV7-2; 8 nucleotides line up with TRBD2. The sequenced sample was FFPE adjacent normal lung tissue. The CDR3 DNA is TGTGCCAGCAGCTTCCTTGCTAGCGGGTTTTCCTACGAGCAGTACTTC. Translated: CASSFLASGFSYEQYF.